Given below is one T cell receptor beta chain in context. These data are taken from a study of T cells in Graves' hyperthyroidism and ophthalmopathy. Regions amplified from RNA transcripts were the TCR beta CDR3 regions. HTBI primers were used for first-round RT-PCR of the TCR CDR3. TCRdb called the multiplex PCR reads again in MiXCR, with one record for every CDR3 protein. The sample has about 740,000 distinct CDR3 sequences, 14% seen once. Germline lookup yields CDR1 MNHNS and CDR2 SASEGT. V lost 2 bases to trimming and J lost 2 bases, with 10 bases between them. The length of the CDR3 is 15 residues.

The genes are TRBV6-1 and TRBJ1-5; D is unclear. This TCR came from a woman aged 18-29 years with Graves' hyperthyroidism. Sequencing was done on a sample of blood. The CDR3 protein is CASSESLGGNQPQHF. The CDR3 DNA is TGTGCCAGCAGTGAATCCCTAGGAGGCAATCAGCCCCAGCATTTT.